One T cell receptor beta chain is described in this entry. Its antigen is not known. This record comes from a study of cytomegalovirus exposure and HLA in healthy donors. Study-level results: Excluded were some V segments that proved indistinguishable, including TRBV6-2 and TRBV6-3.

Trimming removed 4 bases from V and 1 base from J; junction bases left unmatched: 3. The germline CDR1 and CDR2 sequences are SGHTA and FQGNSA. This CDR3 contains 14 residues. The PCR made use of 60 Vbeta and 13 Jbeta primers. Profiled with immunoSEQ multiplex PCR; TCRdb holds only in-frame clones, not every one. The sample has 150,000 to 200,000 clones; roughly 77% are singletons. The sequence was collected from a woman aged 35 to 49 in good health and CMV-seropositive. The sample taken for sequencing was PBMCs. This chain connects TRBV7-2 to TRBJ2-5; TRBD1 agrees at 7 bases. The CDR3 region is CASSYRTGQETQYF. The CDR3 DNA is TGTGCCAGCAGCTATAGGACAGGCCAAGAGACCCAGTACTTC.